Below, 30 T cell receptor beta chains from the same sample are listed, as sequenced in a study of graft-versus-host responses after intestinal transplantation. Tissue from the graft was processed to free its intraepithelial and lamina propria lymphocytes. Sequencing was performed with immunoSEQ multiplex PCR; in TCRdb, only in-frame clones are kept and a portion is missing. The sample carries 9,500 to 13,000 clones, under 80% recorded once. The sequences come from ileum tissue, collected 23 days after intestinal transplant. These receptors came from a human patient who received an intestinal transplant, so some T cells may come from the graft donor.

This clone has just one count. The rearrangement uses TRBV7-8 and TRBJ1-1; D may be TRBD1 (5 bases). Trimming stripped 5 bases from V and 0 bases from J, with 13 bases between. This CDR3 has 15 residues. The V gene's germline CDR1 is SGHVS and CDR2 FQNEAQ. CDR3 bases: TGTGCCAGCAGCGAACAAAAGACAGTGAACACTGAAGCTTTCTTT. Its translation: CASSEQKTVNTEAFF.

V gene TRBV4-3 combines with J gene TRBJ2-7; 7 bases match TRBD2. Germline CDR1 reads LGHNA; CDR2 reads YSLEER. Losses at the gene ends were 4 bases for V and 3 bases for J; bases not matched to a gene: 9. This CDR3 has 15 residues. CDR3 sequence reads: CASSPLWSSGYEQYF. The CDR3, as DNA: TGCGCCAGCAGCCCCCTGTGGTCTAGCGGCTACGAGCAGTACTTC.

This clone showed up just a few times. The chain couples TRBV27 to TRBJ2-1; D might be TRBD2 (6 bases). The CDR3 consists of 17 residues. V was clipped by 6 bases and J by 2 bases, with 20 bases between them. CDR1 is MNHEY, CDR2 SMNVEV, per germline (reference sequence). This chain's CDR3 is CASSLGPPGAPYNEQFF. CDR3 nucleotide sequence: TGTGCCAGCAGCCTAGGGCCTCCGGGAGCCCCCTACAATGAGCAGTTCTTC.

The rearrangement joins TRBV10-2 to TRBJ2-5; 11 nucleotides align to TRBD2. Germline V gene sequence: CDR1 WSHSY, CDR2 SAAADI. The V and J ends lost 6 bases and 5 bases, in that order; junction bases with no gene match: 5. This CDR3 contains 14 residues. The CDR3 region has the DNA TGCGCCAGCAGAGGGACTAGCGGTTGGGAGACCCAGTACTTC. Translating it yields CASRGTSGWETQYF.

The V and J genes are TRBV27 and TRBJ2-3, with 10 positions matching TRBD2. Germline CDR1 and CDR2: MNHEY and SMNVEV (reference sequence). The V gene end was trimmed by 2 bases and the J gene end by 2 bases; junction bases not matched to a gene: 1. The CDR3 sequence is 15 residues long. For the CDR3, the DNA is TGTGCCAGCAGTTTACTAGCGGGAGCCACAGATACGCAGTATTTT. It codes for CASSLLAGATDTQYF.

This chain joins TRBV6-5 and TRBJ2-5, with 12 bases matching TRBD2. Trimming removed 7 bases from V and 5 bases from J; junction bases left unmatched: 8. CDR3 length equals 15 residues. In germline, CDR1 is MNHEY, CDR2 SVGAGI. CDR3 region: CASTNGLAGRETQYF. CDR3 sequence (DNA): TGTGCCAGCACCAACGGACTAGCGGGGAGGGAGACCCAGTACTTC.

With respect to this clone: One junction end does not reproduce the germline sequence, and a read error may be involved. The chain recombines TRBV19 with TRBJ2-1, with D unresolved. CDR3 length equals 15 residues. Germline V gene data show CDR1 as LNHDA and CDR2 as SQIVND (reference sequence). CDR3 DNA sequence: TGTGCCAGTAGTATAGATCTATGGAGTATCCATGAGCGGTTCTTC. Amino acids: CASSIDLWSIHERFF.

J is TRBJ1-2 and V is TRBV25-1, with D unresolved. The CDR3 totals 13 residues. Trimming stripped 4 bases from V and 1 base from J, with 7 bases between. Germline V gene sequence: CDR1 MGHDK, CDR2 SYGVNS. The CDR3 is CASSAQLNYGYTF. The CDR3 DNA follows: TGTGCCAGCAGTGCACAACTTAACTATGGCTACACCTTC.

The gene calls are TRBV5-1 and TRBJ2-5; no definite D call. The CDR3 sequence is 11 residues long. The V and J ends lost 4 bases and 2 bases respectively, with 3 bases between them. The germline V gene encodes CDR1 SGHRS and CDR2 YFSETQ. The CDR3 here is CASSRQETQYF. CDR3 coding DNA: TGCGCCAGCAGCAGGCAAGAGACCCAGTACTTC.

This chain's CDR3 is CASSILGLKGDTQYF. The CDR3 coding sequence is TGTGCCAGTAGTATTTTGGGACTCAAGGGGGATACGCAGTATTTT. The rearrangement joins TRBV19 to TRBJ2-3; a possible D gene is TRBD2 (6 bases). In germline, CDR1 is LNHDA, CDR2 SQIVND (reference sequence). This CDR3 has 15 residues. V was pared by 3 bases and J by 6 bases, with 16 bases between.

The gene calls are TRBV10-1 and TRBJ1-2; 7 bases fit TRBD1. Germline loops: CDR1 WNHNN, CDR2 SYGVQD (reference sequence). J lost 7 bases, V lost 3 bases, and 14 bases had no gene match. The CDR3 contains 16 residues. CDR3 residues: CASSEFIGTDPAGYTF. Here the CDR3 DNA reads TGCGCCAGCAGTGAATTTATAGGGACAGACCCGGCTGGCTACACCTTC.

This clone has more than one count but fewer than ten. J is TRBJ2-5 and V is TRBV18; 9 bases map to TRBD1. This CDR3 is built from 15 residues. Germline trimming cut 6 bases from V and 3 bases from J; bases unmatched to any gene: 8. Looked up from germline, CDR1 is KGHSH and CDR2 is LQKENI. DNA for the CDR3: TGTGCCAGCTCGCGGGACAGGGTAGCGAAAGAGACCCAGTACTTC. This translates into CASSRDRVAKETQYF.

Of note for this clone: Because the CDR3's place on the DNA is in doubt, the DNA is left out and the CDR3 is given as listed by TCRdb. This CDR3 reads CASSSSGFEDQPQHF. The chain joins TRBV27 to TRBJ1-5. The CDR3 extends over 15 residues, inclusive of both ends. CDR1 is MNHEY, CDR2 SMNVEV, per germline (reference sequence).

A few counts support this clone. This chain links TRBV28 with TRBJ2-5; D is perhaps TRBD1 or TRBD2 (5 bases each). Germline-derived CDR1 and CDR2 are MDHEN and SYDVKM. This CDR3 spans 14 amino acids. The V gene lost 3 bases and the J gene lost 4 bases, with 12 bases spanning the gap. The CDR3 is CASSLRSGAETQYF. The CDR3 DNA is TGTGCCAGCAGTTTGCGGTCCGGGGCAGAGACCCAGTACTTC.

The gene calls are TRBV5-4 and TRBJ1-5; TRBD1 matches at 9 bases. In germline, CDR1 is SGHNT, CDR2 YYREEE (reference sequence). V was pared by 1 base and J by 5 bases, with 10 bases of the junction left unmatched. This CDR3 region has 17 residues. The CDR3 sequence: CASSLRGDREIDQPQHF. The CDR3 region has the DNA TGTGCCAGCAGCTTGCGGGGGGACAGGGAAATAGATCAGCCCCAGCATTTT. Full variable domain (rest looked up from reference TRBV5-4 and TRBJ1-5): ETGVTQSPTHLIKTRGQQVTLRCSSQSGHNTVSWYQQALGQGPQFIFQYYREEENGRGNFPPRFSGLQFPNYSSELNVNALELDDSALYLCASSLRGDREIDQPQHFGDGTRLSIL.

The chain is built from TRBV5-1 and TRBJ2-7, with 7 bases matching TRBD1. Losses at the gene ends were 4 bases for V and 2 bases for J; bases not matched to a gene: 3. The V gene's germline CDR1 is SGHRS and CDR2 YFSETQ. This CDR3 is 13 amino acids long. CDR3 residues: CASSQTGTYEQYF. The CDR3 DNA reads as TGCGCCAGCAGCCAGACAGGGACCTACGAGCAGTACTTC. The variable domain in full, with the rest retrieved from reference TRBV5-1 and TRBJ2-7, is KAGVTQTPRYLIKTRGQQVTLSCSPISGHRSVSWYQQTPGQGLQFLFEYFSETQRNKGNFPGRFSGRQFSNSRSEMNVSTLELGDSALYLCASSQTGTYEQYFGPGTRLTVT.

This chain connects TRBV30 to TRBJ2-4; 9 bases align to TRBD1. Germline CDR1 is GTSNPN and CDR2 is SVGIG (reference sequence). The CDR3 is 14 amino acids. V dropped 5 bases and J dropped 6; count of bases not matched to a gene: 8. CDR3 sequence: CAWGSGTGTNIQYF. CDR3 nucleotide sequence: TGTGCCTGGGGATCCGGGACAGGGACAAACATTCAGTACTTC.

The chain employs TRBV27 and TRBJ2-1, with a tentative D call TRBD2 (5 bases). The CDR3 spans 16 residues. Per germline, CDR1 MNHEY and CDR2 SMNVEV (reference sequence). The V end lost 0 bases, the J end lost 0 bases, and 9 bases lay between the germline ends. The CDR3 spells CASSLSMGSSYNEQFF. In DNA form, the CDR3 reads TGTGCCAGCAGTTTATCTATGGGGAGCTCCTACAATGAGCAGTTCTTC.

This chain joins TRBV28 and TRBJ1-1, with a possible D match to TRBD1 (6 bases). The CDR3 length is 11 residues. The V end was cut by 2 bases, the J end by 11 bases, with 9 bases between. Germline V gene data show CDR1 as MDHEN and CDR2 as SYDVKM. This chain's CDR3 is CASSLVGAAFF. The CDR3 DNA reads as TGTGCCAGCAGTTTAGTGGGGGCTGCTTTCTTT.

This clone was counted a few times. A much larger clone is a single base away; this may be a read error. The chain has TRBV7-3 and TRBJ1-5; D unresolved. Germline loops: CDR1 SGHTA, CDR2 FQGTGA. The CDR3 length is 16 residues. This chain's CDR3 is CAGSLKGGPPNQPQHF. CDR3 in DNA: TGTGCCGGCAGCTTGAAGGGAGGCCCCCCCAATCAGCCCCAGCATTTT.

The CDR3 DNA sequence: TGTGCCAGCAGCCCGAGTAGCGGTGAGCAGTTCTTC. It translates to CASSPSSGEQFF. The chain recombines TRBV11-3 with TRBJ2-1; a possible D gene is TRBD2 (6 bases). V gave up 5 bases and J gave up 9 bases, with 11 bases separating them. The germline gives CDR1 SGHNT, CDR2 YENEEA. The CDR3 is 12 residues long.

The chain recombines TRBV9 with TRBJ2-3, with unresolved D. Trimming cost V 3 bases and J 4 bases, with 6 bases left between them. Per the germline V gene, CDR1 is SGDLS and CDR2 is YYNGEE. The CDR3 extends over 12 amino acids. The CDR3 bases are TGTGCCAGCAGCGCAATTTCAGATACGCAGTATTTT. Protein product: CASSAISDTQYF.

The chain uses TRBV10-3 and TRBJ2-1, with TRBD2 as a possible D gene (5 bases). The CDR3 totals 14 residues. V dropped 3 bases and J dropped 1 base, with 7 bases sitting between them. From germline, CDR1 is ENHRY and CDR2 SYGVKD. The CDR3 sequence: CAISESGSYNEQFF. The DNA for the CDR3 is TGTGCCATCAGTGAAAGCGGTTCCTACAATGAGCAGTTCTTC.

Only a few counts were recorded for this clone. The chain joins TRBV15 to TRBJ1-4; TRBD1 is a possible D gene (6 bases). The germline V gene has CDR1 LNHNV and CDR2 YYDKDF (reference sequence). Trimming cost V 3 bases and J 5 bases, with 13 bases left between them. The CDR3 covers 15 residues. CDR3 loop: CATSSAMTGNEKLFF. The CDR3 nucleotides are TGTGCCACCAGCAGCGCTATGACAGGCAATGAAAAACTGTTTTTT.

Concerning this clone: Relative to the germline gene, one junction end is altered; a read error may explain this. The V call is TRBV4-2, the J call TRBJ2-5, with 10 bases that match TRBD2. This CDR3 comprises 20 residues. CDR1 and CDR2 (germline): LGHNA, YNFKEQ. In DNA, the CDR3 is TGTGCCGGCAGCCAAGGTTTTTTAACCAGCGGGAGGGCCTGGAGAGGGACCCAGTACTTC. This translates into CAGSQGFLTSGRAWRGTQYF.

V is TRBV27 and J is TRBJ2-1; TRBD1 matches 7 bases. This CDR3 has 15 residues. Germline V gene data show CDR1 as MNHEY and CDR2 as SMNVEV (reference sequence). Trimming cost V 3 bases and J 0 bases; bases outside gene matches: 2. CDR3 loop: CASSLTGNSYNEQFF. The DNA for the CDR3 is TGTGCCAGCAGTTTGACAGGGAACTCCTACAATGAGCAGTTCTTC.

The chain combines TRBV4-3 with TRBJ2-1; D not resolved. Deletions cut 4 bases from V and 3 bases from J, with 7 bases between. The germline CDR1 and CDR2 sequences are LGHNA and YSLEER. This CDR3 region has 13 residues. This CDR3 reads CASSPPNYNEQFF. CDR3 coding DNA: TGCGCCAGCAGCCCCCCTAACTACAATGAGCAGTTCTTC.

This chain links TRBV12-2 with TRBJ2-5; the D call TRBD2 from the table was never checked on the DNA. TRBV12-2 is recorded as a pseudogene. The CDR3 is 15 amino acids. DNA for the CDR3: TGTGCAAGTCGCTTAGGGACGGACTTTCAAGAGACCCAGTACTTC. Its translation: CASRLGTDFQETQYF.

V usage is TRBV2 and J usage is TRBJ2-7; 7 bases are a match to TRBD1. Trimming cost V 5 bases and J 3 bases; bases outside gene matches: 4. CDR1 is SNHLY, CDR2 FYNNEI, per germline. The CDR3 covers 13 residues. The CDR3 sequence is CASSSGQNYEQYF. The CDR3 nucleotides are TGTGCCAGCAGTTCGGGACAGAACTACGAGCAGTACTTC.

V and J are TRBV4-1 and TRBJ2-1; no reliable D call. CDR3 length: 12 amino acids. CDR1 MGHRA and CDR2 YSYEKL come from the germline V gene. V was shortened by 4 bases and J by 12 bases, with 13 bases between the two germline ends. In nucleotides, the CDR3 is TGCGCCAGCAGCCCCCCCGGCCGTGGGCAGTTCTTC. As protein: CASSPPGRGQFF.